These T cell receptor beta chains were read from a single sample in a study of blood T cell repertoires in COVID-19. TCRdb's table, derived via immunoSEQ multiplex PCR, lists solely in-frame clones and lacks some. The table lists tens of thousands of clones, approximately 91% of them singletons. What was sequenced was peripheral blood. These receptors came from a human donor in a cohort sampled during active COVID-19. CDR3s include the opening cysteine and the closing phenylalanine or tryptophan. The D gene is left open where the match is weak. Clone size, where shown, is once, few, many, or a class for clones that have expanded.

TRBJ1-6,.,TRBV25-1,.,CASSEYYSSKNSPLHF,TGTGCCAGCAGTGAATATTACTCTTCTAAAAATTCACCCCTCCACTTT
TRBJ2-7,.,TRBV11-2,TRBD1,CASSSRKIGQGATGWEQYF,TGTGCCAGCAGCTCGCGTAAAATAGGACAGGGGGCGACGGGATGGGAGCAGTACTTC
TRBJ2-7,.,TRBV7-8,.,CASSLLSMGQSYEQYF,TGTGCCAGCAGCCTCCTAAGTATGGGCCAATCATACGAGCAGTACTTC
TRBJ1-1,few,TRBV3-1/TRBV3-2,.,CASSQVRGTEAFF,TGTGCCAGCAGCCAAGTTCGGGGAACTGAAGCTTTCTTT
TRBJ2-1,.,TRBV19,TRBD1,CASGNRGNEQFF,TGTGCCAGTGGTAACAGGGGGAATGAGCAGTTCTTC
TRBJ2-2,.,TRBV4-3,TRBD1,CASSQGTGGTGELFF,TGCGCCAGCAGCCAAGGGACAGGGGGCACCGGGGAGCTGTTTTTT
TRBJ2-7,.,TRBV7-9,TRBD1,CASSLVPQTGSGEQYF,TGTGCCAGCAGCTTAGTCCCCCAGACAGGGTCGGGCGAGCAGTACTTC
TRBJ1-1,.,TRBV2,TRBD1,CASGQVGPEAFF,TGTGCCAGCGGACAGGTGGGACCTGAAGCTTTCTTT
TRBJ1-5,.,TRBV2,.,CASNSGHSNQPQHF,TGTGCCAGCAATAGCGGCCATAGCAATCAGCCCCAGCATTTT
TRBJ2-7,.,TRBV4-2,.,CASSQGQIGEQYF,TGTGCCAGCAGCCAAGGACAGATCGGCGAGCAGTACTTC
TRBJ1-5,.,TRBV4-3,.,CASSQDSSINQPQHF,TGCGCCAGCAGCCAAGATAGTAGCATCAATCAGCCCCAGCATTTT
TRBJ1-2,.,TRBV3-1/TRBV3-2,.,CASSQSEGPYGYTF,TGTGCCAGCAGCCAATCCGAGGGCCCCTATGGCTACACCTTC
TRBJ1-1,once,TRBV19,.,CASSMQVGGTEAFF,TGTGCCAGTAGTATGCAGGTGGGTGGCACTGAAGCTTTCTTT
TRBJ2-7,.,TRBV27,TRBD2,CASSLADTGGSSYEQYF,TGTGCCAGCAGTTTGGCCGACACGGGGGGGAGCTCCTACGAGCAGTACTTC
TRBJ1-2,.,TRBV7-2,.,CASSLALSLYRWGYTF,TGTGCCAGCAGCCTTGCTCTAAGCCTGTATCGTTGGGGCTACACCTTC
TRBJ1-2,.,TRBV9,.,CASSPTGYGYTF,TGTGCCAGCAGCCCGACAGGTTATGGCTACACCTTC
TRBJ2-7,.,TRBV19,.,CASRTEESYEQYF,TGTGCCAGTAGAACCGAGGAGTCCTACGAGCAGTACTTC
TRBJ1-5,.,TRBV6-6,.,CATHEARGNQPQHF,TGTGCCACCCATGAGGCGAGAGGCAATCAGCCCCAGCATTTT
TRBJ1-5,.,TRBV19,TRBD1,CASSIGTANNQPQHF,TGTGCCAGTAGTATCGGGACAGCAAACAATCAGCCCCAGCATTTT
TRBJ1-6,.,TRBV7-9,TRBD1,CASSSGTGSSPLHF,TGTGCCAGCAGCTCCGGGACAGGGTCATCTCCCCTCCACTTT
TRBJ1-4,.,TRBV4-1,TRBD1,CASSRIITGENEKLFF,TGCGCCAGCAGCCGAATAATTACAGGGGAGAATGAAAAACTGTTTTTT
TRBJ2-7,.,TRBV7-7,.,CASSPGQFSPYEQYF,TGTGCCAGCAGCCCAGGACAGTTCTCGCCCTACGAGCAGTACTTC
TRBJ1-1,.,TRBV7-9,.,CASSNRTANTEAFF,TGTGCCAGCAGCAACCGGACAGCGAACACTGAAGCTTTCTTT
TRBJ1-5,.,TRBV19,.,CASSVQTGYNQSQHF,TGTGCCAGTAGTGTCCAAACAGGTTACAATCAGTCCCAGCATTTT
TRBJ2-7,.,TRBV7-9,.,CASSPRRQADSYEQYF,TGTGCCAGCAGCCCGCGTCGACAGGCGGACTCCTACGAGCAGTACTTC
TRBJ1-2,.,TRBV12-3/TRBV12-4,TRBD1,CASTPDRGGYTF,TGTGCCAGCACCCCGGACAGGGGAGGCTACACCTTC
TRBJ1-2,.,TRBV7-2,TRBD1,CASSKGQLISYGYTF,TGTGCCAGCAGTAAGGGACAGTTGATTTCCTATGGCTACACCTTC
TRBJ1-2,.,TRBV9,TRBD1,CASSVETGGVYGYTF,TGTGCCAGCAGCGTAGAAACAGGGGGCGTCTATGGCTACACCTTC
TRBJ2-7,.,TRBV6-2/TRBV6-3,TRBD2,CASSYLGTSGDISYEQYF,TGTGCCAGCAGTTACCTAGGGACTAGCGGGGATATCTCCTACGAGCAGTACTTC
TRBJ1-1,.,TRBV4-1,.,CASSQWPGFESAAFF,TGCGCCAGCAGCCAATGGCCTGGCTTCGAAAGTGCAGCTTTCTTT
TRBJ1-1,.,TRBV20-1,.,CSAGKGTEAFF,TGCAGCGCAGGGAAGGGCACTGAAGCTTTCTTT
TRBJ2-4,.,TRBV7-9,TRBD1,CASSSVGGTGDIQYF,TGTGCCAGCAGCTCCGTCGGTGGGACAGGGGACATTCAGTACTTC
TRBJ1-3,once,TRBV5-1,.,CASSAAGTGNTIYF,TGCGCCAGCAGCGCCGCCGGGACAGGAAACACCATATATTTT
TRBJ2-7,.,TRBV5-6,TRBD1,CASRGWTGAYEQYF,TGTGCCAGCAGGGGTTGGACAGGAGCCTACGAGCAGTACTTC
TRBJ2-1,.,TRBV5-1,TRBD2,CASSVLAGEYNEQFF,TGCGCCAGCAGCGTACTAGCGGGGGAATACAATGAGCAGTTCTTC
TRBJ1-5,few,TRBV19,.,CASSARGGGRNQPQHF,TGTGCCAGTAGTGCCCGGGGGGGAGGTAGGAATCAGCCCCAGCATTTT
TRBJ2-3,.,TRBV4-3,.,CASSQLRGGNTDTQYF,TGCGCCAGCAGCCAACTAAGGGGCGGGAACACAGATACGCAGTATTTT
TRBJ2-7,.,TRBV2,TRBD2,CASSDSLAGLYEQYF,TGTGCCAGCAGTGATTCACTAGCGGGGCTCTACGAGCAGTACTTC
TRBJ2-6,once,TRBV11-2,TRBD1,CASNDRAGANVLTF,TGTGCCAGCAACGACAGGGCTGGGGCCAACGTCCTGACTTTC
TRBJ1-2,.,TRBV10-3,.,CAIGRGDDLLTNYGYTF,TGTGCCATCGGCAGGGGTGACGACCTCCTGACTAACTATGGCTACACCTTC
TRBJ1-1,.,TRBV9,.,CASSVEGPERGWMDTEAFF,TGTGCCAGCAGCGTAGAGGGGCCCGAAAGGGGATGGATGGACACTGAAGCTTTCTTT
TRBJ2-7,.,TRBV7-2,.,CASSSTGKLYEQYF,TGTGCCAGCAGCTCCACGGGGAAACTCTACGAGCAGTACTTC
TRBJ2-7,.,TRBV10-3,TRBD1,CAISELDRDGDEQYF,TGTGCCATCAGTGAGCTGGACAGGGACGGCGACGAGCAGTACTTC
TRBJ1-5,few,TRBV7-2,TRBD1,CASSSLTGARNQPQHF,TGTGCCAGCAGCTCTCTGACAGGGGCCCGCAATCAGCCCCAGCATTTT
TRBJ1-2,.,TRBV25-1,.,CASSAQGVPNYGYTF,TGTGCCAGCAGTGCACAGGGAGTTCCTAACTATGGCTACACCTTC
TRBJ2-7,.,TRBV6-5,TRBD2,CASSYSGGGTYEQYF,TGTGCCAGCAGTTACTCCGGCGGGGGTACCTACGAGCAGTACTTC
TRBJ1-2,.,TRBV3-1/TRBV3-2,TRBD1,CASSQGQGLRGYTF,TGTGCCAGCAGCCAAGGACAGGGCCTGAGGGGCTACACCTTC
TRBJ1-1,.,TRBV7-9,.,CASSSRTRAEAFF,TGTGCCAGCAGCTCACGGACGCGGGCGGAAGCTTTCTTT
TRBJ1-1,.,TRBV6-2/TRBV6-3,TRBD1,CASSYSRGQGFNTEAFF,TGTGCCAGCAGTTACTCGCGGGGACAGGGGTTTAACACTGAAGCTTTCTTT
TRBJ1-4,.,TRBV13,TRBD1,CASSPAGQVNEKLFF,TGTGCCAGCAGCCCGGCGGGACAGGTGAATGAAAAACTGTTTTTT
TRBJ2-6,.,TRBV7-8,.,CASLQGVSGANVLTF,TGTGCCAGTTTACAAGGGGTTTCTGGGGCCAACGTCCTGACTTTC
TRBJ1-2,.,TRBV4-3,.,CASSQVFKLDSYGYTF,TGCGCCAGCAGCCAAGTATTTAAACTGGACTCCTATGGCTACACCTTC
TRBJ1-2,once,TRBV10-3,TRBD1,CAISDRQGGGYTF,TGTGCCATCAGTGACAGACAGGGGGGCGGCTACACCTTC
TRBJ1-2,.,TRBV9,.,CASSVDPLTNYGYTF,TGTGCCAGCAGCGTAGATCCTCTTACTAACTATGGCTACACCTTC